These T cell receptor beta chains were read from a single sample in a study of CD8+CD57+ T cells in acquired aplastic anemia. TCRdb ran MiXCR on the reads and lists one entry per CDR3 protein. The table shows about 58,000 distinct CDR3 sequences, with roughly 60% occurring only once. The sequencing input was sorted CD4+, CD8+, or CD8+CD57+ T cells (not recorded which) from PBMCs. These receptors originate from a human donor with aplastic anemia. The CDR3 runs from the conserved cysteine through the conserved F or W. Fields, in order: J gene, V gene, clone size, CDR3 protein. Expanded clones get a size class; other rows say once, few or many, or leave the size out.

>TRBJ1-1|TRBV29-1|-
CSVEVTGATFF
>TRBJ1-5|TRBV27|many
CASQQGHGPQHF
>TRBJ1-2|TRBV2|-
CASSGETGVSGYTF
>TRBJ2-7|TRBV10-3|-
CAISESYLSEQYF
>TRBJ2-7|TRBV2|-
CASSPRTGYGEQYF
>TRBJ2-7|TRBV13|-
CASSFTRQGGQSSYEQYF
>TRBJ2-4|TRBV3-1|many
CASSTSSGGALGIQYF
>TRBJ2-7|TRBV11-2|-
CASSRGVPGYEQYF
>TRBJ2-7|TRBV6-5|-
CASSYPGQGAHEQYF
>TRBJ1-1|TRBV15|medium-sized
CATSPQQNTEAFF
>TRBJ2-5|TRBV10-2|medium-sized
CATQTSGSQTQYF
>TRBJ2-3|TRBV11-2|-
CASSFVALAGGSTDTQYF
>TRBJ1-2|TRBV20-1|once
CSARAGTDYGYTF
>TRBJ2-2|TRBV6-2/TRBV6-3|-
CASSWWGAGRDTGELFF
>TRBJ1-5|TRBV6-1|-
CASSHTGSGQPQHF
>TRBJ2-5|TRBV19|-
CASRTGKQKGETQYF
>TRBJ2-5|TRBV7-2|-
CASSFFGAIETQYF
>TRBJ2-7|TRBV12-3/TRBV12-4|-
CASSEHLDEQYF
>TRBJ1-6|TRBV20-1|-
CSAGGGFGDNSPLHF
>TRBJ2-7|TRBV4-2|many
CASSPLGGGPTYEQYF
>TRBJ1-3|TRBV19|-
CASSGQRGNTIYF
>TRBJ1-6|TRBV6-2/TRBV6-3|-
CASSYWGTTLTYNSPLHF
>TRBJ2-3|TRBV11-2|-
CASSLYFEGPTDTQYF
>TRBJ1-4|TRBV19|-
CASSRDRSTNEKLFF
>TRBJ1-2|TRBV19|-
CASSTTDIINYGYTF
>TRBJ2-2|TRBV19|-
CASSHPPSGSGELFF
>TRBJ1-1|TRBV6-4|-
CASSDSRDGGTEAFF
>TRBJ2-7|TRBV2|few
CASSEEAGGYEQYF
>TRBJ1-2|TRBV10-3|-
CAISGGNYGYTF
>TRBJ2-3|TRBV4-3|once
CASSQDGATSTDTQYF
>TRBJ2-3|TRBV5-1|-
CASSPGTSGESDTQYF
>TRBJ1-2|TRBV7-8|-
CASSLSGAGYTF
>TRBJ2-1|TRBV24-1|-
CATSDRTSGDNEQFF
>TRBJ2-5|TRBV13|few
CASSGRLAGVRETQYF
>TRBJ2-7|TRBV7-6|-
CASSLTGGYERYF
>TRBJ2-7|TRBV25-1|-
CASSGGNFYEQYF
>TRBJ2-5|TRBV2|many
CASSRDRVETQYF
>TRBJ1-6|TRBV9|many
CASSNWDSYNSPLHF
>TRBJ2-7|TRBV2|-
CASRKTSGAFYEQYF
>TRBJ1-6|TRBV6-2/TRBV6-3|many
CASSYSSGAGNSPLHF
>TRBJ1-2|TRBV7-9|once
CASTPFPGWNGYTF
>TRBJ2-7|TRBV19|once
CATSRGQSYEQYF
>TRBJ2-7|TRBV20-1|-
CSARFRGQVSSYEQYF
>TRBJ2-5|TRBV12-5|few
CASGLYGGSAEQETQYF
>TRBJ2-7|TRBV11-1|-
CASSLSEAGSYEQYF
>TRBJ1-1|TRBV2|-
CASSRGQDPWSEAFF
>TRBJ1-2|TRBV14|-
CASSLDRGPGNTF
>TRBJ1-2|TRBV10-3|-
CAISDPRTGHYGYTF
>TRBJ2-1|TRBV9|once
CASSVTGVNPYNEQFF
>TRBJ1-1|TRBV5-8|few
CPSSFPGLNTEAFF
>TRBJ2-3|TRBV11-3|few
CASSLGRGPDTQYF
>TRBJ1-2|TRBV7-9|-
CASSLQTGEGYTF
>TRBJ2-2|TRBV7-2|-
CASSPLTGAGALFF
>TRBJ1-2|TRBV4-2|-
CASSQALGQAYGYTF